This TCR beta chain was profiled in a study of blood T cell repertoires in COVID-19. In the study overall: The United States, Italy and Spain supplied acute and convalescent COVID-19 samples. T cells, B-cell-depleted T cells, or PBMCs supplied cDNA or gDNA.

Looked up from germline, CDR1 is SEHNR and CDR2 is FQNEAQ (reference sequence). The CDR3 totals 15 residues. V lost 5 bases and J lost 1; bases outside the gene matches: 7. In the original processing: Nucleated cell counts were estimated from reference gene primer amplification. Repertoires were generated with immunoSEQ multiplex PCR, while TCRdb's copy carries only in-frame clones and drops some. The DNA was the basis for D and trimming; V, J and clone size are from that table. The sample has 300,000 to 350,000 clones; around 87% are singletons. The rearrangement uses TRBV7-9 and TRBJ1-1, with 7 bases identical to TRBD1. The specimen was peripheral blood. The TCR sequence derives from a man between 18 and 35 years old with active or convalescent COVID-19. CDR3 coding DNA: TGTGCCAGCAGCACACAGGACAGGCCGAACACTGAAGCTTTCTTT. Translation: CASSTQDRPNTEAFF.